The T cell receptor beta chain described here comes from a study of cytomegalovirus exposure and HLA in healthy donors (dated by TCRdb to between 2016 and 2019). Regarding the research as a whole: The 666 repertoires of the first cohort and the 110 or so validation repertoires were produced on the same platform, according to a later analysis. The study aimed to test whether signatures of past pathogen exposure could be identified by cataloging public T cell receptors. Along with the 666-subject first cohort, a separate validation cohort of over a hundred different subjects was used. The study combined high-throughput TCR immunosequencing, statistical association of individual TCRs with disease status, and machine learning to predict cytomegalovirus infection status. Broad study findings and their caveats: A later analysis lacked HLA typing for the validation cohort, so it scored co-occurrence in that cohort across all 110 or so repertoires. Three of the identified cytomegalovirus-associated TCR beta chains were confirmed in vitro to be specific for cytomegalovirus antigens. Most TCR sequences were seen in very few donors, while some public TCRs were found in many individuals. A total of fewer than 200 TCR beta chains were listed by the study as associated with cytomegalovirus. The classifier was reported to diagnose cytomegalovirus status with high specificity and sensitivity in both the original and validation cohorts. Of the cluster scores, approximately 95% were above 0 in a later analysis, which found that TCRs clustered in the first cohort also tended to co-occur in the 120 or so validation repertoires. The authors suggested that the approach could potentially be extended to other disease states and immunological phenotypes.

With regard to this clone: Its antigen remains unidentified. Base qualities are not recorded, but no much larger clone differs from it by a single base.

The donors belonged to the validation cohort of about 130 subjects, which was separate from the approximately 680-subject first cohort. CDR1 is given as GTSNPN and CDR2 as SVGIG, both from the germline V gene (reference sequence). Trimming takes 5 bases off V and 2 bases off J; junction bases not matched to a gene: 4. Including the terminal cysteine and phenylalanine, the CDR3 comprises 15 residues. The read is trimmed to its CDR3 DNA, 45 bases read in frame from base 1. The method behind the library was the immunoSEQ multiplex PCR assay. The original pipeline was this. A statistical classification framework was built to diagnose cytomegalovirus status from the catalog of TCR beta chain sequences. This is the immuneACCESS table as TCRdb keeps it, with only in-frame sequences that have V and J called. A part of the clones is gone; compared with another copy, unresolved V genes explain less than half, and the rest is unexplained. The V and J calls and clone size are taken from that table; D and trimming were inferred from the DNA. In all, the sample holds 120,000 or so clones, and 89% of those were seen once. 2% to 2.5% of the sample is in the top ten clones.

The sequence links TRBV30 to TRBJ2-3; 13 of the junction bases match TRBD2. The source is a young woman in good health and CMV-seronegative. The sequencing input was PBMCs. The CDR3 region reads CAWAGLAGITDTQYF. The sequence in DNA is TGTGCCTGGGCGGGACTAGCGGGAATCACAGATACGCAGTATTTT.